These 27 T cell receptor beta chains originate from one sample sequenced in a study of CD8+ T cells in alopecia areata. Sequencing relied on a cDNA template that was reverse transcribed from extracted RNA. Here immunoSEQ multiplex PCR was the method, and the copy in TCRdb shows in-frame clones only, minus some. Here the sample spans about 180,000 clones, around three fifths being singletons. The source material was CD4+ T cells sorted from blood, sampled at week 0. Every receptor here comes from a human donor with alopecia areata.

This clone has a handful of counts. This chain connects TRBV29-1 to TRBJ2-7; 7 nucleotides align to TRBD1. The CDR3 extends over 15 amino acids. The ends lost 6 bases at V and 5 bases at J; junction bases unmatched: 16. Germline V CDR1 and CDR2: SQVTM, ANQGSEA. CDR3 DNA: TGCAGCGTGCAGGTGGGTAGGGGGCCAAGCGACGAGCAGTACTTC. Its protein is CSVQVGRGPSDEQYF.

The CDR3 region has the DNA TGCAGCGTTGGTGGGGGTTACGAGCAGTACTTC. Its protein product is CSVGGGYEQYF. The chain couples TRBV29-1 to TRBJ2-7; D tentatively reads TRBD1 or TRBD2 (5 bases each). The CDR3 covers 11 residues. Germline V gene lookup returns CDR1 SQVTM and CDR2 ANQGSEA. Trimming stripped 4 bases from V and 4 bases from J, with 8 bases between.

This clone is medium-sized in the sample. The DNA of the CDR3 is TGTGCCAGCTCACCACCTAGGACGGGAATGAACACTGAAGCTTTCTTT. Protein: CASSPPRTGMNTEAFF. This sequence joins TRBV18 and TRBJ1-1; D gene ambiguous. V lost 0 bases and J 0 bases, leaving 11 bases between the germline ends. This CDR3 is 16 amino acids long. The germline gives CDR1 KGHSH, CDR2 LQKENI.

The chain couples TRBV6-5 to TRBJ1-1, with D unclear. Trimming took off 6 bases at V and 3 bases at J, with 5 bases between the two ends. Germline CDR1 is MNHEY and CDR2 is SVGAGI. CDR3 size: 11 residues. The CDR3 DNA reads as TGTGCCAGCAGGATGTACACTGAAGCTTTCTTT. Translation: CASRMYTEAFF.

This chain joins TRBV6-5 and TRBJ2-1; D possibly corresponds to TRBD2 (5 bases). V lost 6 bases and J 8 bases, leaving 8 bases between the germline ends. The V gene's germline CDR1 is MNHEY and CDR2 SVGAGI. The CDR3 spans 11 residues. CDR3: CASRVAYEQFF. In DNA form, the CDR3 reads TGTGCCAGCAGGGTAGCGTATGAGCAGTTCTTC.

The J gene is TRBJ2-2, the V gene TRBV4-1; 9 nucleotides match TRBD1. The germline V gene encodes CDR1 MGHRA and CDR2 YSYEKL. The CDR3 spans 13 residues. J was trimmed by 9 bases and V by 4 bases; bases with no gene match: 3. This CDR3 is CASSPGQGRELFF. The CDR3 DNA is TGCGCCAGCAGCCCGGGACAGGGCCGGGAGCTGTTTTTT.

This clone was counted between two and nine times. This rearrangement joins TRBV14 to TRBJ2-2; D unresolved. The CDR3 is made up of 13 amino acids. From germline, CDR1 is SGHDN and CDR2 FVKESK. Trimming stripped 6 bases from V and 4 bases from J, with 9 bases between. CDR3 sequence: CASSVQRTGELFF. The DNA of the CDR3 is TGTGCCAGCAGTGTACAGCGCACCGGGGAGCTGTTTTTT.

The chain uses TRBV7-9 and TRBJ2-7; D is unclear. The CDR3 is 14 amino acids. CDR1 SEHNR and CDR2 FQNEAQ come from the germline V gene (reference sequence). Trimming removed 4 bases from V and 0 bases from J, with 10 bases in between. The chain's CDR3 is CASSSAPASYEQYF. For the CDR3, the DNA is TGTGCCAGCAGCTCCGCGCCCGCCTCCTACGAGCAGTACTTC.

This clone was detected a few times. This chain links TRBV29-1 with TRBJ1-2, with D maybe TRBD1 (6 bases). The CDR3 sequence is 11 residues long. The germline V gene encodes CDR1 SQVTM and CDR2 ANQGSEA. Trimming left V 5 bases short and J 5 bases short, with 9 bases between. The CDR3 region has the DNA TGCAGCGTTCATACAGGGTATGGCTACACCTTC. Translated: CSVHTGYGYTF.

This clone was counted a few times. The V and J genes are TRBV5-6 and TRBJ1-2; 10 positions match TRBD1. This CDR3 is built from 17 residues. Unmatched junction bases numbered 9, after V lost 2 bases and J lost 2 bases. From germline, CDR1 is SGHDT and CDR2 YYEEEE. CDR3 amino acids: CASSFALGTGENYGYTF. DNA for the CDR3: TGTGCCAGCAGCTTTGCCCTCGGGACAGGGGAGAACTATGGCTACACCTTC. Complete variable domain (other parts from reference TRBV5-6 and TRBJ1-2): DAGVTQSPTHLIKTRGQQVTLRCSPKSGHDTVSWYQQALGQGPQFIFQYYEEEERQRGNFPDRFSGHQFPNYSSELNVNALLLGDSALYLCASSFALGTGENYGYTFGSGTRLTVV.

The V gene is TRBV9, the J gene TRBJ2-5; TRBD2 is a possible D gene (5 bases). The CDR3 is 15 amino acids. The V gene lost 0 bases and the J gene lost 2 bases, with 11 bases spanning the gap. Germline lookup yields CDR1 SGDLS and CDR2 YYNGEE. CDR3 sequence: CASSVAAGGQETQYF. The DNA for the CDR3 is TGTGCCAGCAGCGTAGCCGCGGGCGGGCAAGAGACCCAGTACTTC.

This clone has ten or more counts. The chain joins TRBV30 to TRBJ1-3; a possible D gene is TRBD1 (6 bases). The CDR3 contains 16 residues. V lost 1 base, J lost 6 bases, and 19 bases lay in between. CDR1 GTSNPN and CDR2 SVGIG come from the germline V gene (reference sequence). The DNA of the CDR3 is TGTGCCTGGAGTGGCAGACAGGCGAGCATGACAAACACCATATATTTT. Residues: CAWSGRQASMTNTIYF.

CDR3: CASSLADHGYTF. The CDR3 nucleotides read TGTGCCAGCAGCTTAGCGGACCATGGCTACACCTTC. J is TRBJ1-2 and V is TRBV7-9; no clear D gene. Germline assignment: CDR1 SEHNR and CDR2 FQNEAQ (reference sequence). With 0 bases removed from V and 6 bases from J, the gap between germline ends came to 5 bases. The CDR3 is 12 residues long.

This clone was seen more than once but under ten times. At one end, the junction sequence differs from germline, possibly due to a read error. The V gene is TRBV10-3, the J gene TRBJ2-2, with TRBD1 matching 8 bases. The CDR3 is 14 amino acids. The germline V gene has CDR1 ENHRY and CDR2 SYGVKD. The CDR3 loop is CASSTGGGNGELFF. DNA for the CDR3: TGTGCCAGCAGTACAGGGGGAGGAAACGGGGAGCTGTTTTTT.

This chain links TRBV30 with TRBJ2-7; the D gene is possibly TRBD2 (5 bases). CDR1 GTSNPN and CDR2 SVGIG come from the germline V gene (reference sequence). V lost 3 bases to trimming and J lost 1 base, with 16 bases between them. The CDR3 is made up of 15 amino acids. CDR3 DNA: TGTGCCTGGAGCCGACCGCGGACTGTATCCTACGAGCAGTACTTC. Its protein product is CAWSRPRTVSYEQYF.

The V gene is TRBV4-1, the J gene TRBJ2-1, with D possibly matching TRBD1 (5 bases). Germline V CDR1 and CDR2: MGHRA, YSYEKL. This CDR3 has 14 residues. Trimming cost V 0 bases and J 9 bases, with 12 bases left between them. This CDR3 reads CASSQENRFGEQFF. The CDR3 DNA sequence: TGCGCCAGCAGCCAAGAAAACAGGTTTGGTGAGCAGTTCTTC.

The chain combines TRBV23-1 with TRBJ1-6, with TRBD1 matching over 10 bases. TRBV23-1 is reported as an ORF; its role is uncertain. Unmatched junction bases numbered 8, after V lost 7 bases and J lost 2 bases. The CDR3 is 17 residues long. The CDR3 coding sequence is TGCGCCAGCACGACTAGAGGACAGGGGGCCTATAATTCACCCCTCCACTTT. As protein: CASTTRGQGAYNSPLHF.

This clone was found a few times. The chain uses TRBV6-1 and TRBJ1-5; D gene ambiguous. The CDR3 runs 12 residues. With 8 bases removed from V and 0 bases from J, the gap between germline ends came to 5 bases. CDR1 MNHNS and CDR2 SASEGT come from the germline V gene. This CDR3 reads CASGLSNQPQHF. The DNA of the CDR3 is TGTGCCAGCGGGCTTAGCAATCAGCCCCAGCATTTT.

The chain uses TRBV7-2 and TRBJ2-7; the D gene is possibly TRBD1 (5 bases). Trimming left V 3 bases short and J 0 bases short, with 18 bases between. CDR3 length: 17 residues. In germline, CDR1 is SGHTA, CDR2 FQGNSA. In DNA form, the CDR3 reads TGTGCCAGCAGCTTGTTCGAGTGGAGCGACAGCTCCTACGAGCAGTACTTC. Amino acid sequence: CASSLFEWSDSSYEQYF.

The chain combines TRBV9 with TRBJ1-2; a weak D match, TRBD1 (5 bases). V lost 0 bases, J lost 5 bases, and 8 bases lay in between. The germline V gene encodes CDR1 SGDLS and CDR2 YYNGEE. The CDR3 length is 13 residues. DNA of the CDR3: TGTGCCAGCAGCGTAGATCGGGGGTATGGCTACACCTTC. It yields the protein CASSVDRGYGYTF.

This clone was found once. The identical CDR3 is also encoded by other nucleotide sequences in the sample. This rearrangement joins TRBV15 to TRBJ2-3; D gene uncertain. Per germline, CDR1 LNHNV and CDR2 YYDKDF (reference sequence). V was clipped by 3 bases and J by 1 base, with 2 bases between them. CDR3 size: 12 residues. CDR3 nucleotide sequence: TGTGCCACCAGCAGGGGCACAGATACGCAGTATTTT. This translates into CATSRGTDTQYF.

This clone was counted a few times. J is TRBJ1-5 and V is TRBV30; tentatively, D is TRBD1 (5 bases). Looked up from germline, CDR1 is GTSNPN and CDR2 is SVGIG (reference sequence). The germline V and J ends were trimmed by 2 bases and 0 bases, with 17 bases remaining between them. This CDR3 has 17 residues. In nucleotides, the CDR3 is TGTGCCTGGAGTTCAGGGCAGGGAACGTATAGCAATCAGCCCCAGCATTTT. It translates to CAWSSGQGTYSNQPQHF.

A few counts support this clone. The V and J genes are TRBV25-1 and TRBJ2-5; D perhaps matches TRBD2 (6 bases). Matching the DNA end better, TRBJ2-7 makes the J call doubtful. This CDR3 comprises 14 residues. Looked up from germline, CDR1 is MGHDK and CDR2 is SYGVNS. CDR3 in DNA: TGTGCCAGCATGGGTCCGGGGGACTTCTACGAGCAGTACTTC. The encoded protein is CASMGPGDFYEQYF.

Only one count was recorded for this clone. This sequence joins TRBV5-6 and TRBJ1-1; no clear D. The length of the CDR3 is 13 residues. The V gene lost 1 base and the J gene lost 3 bases, with 7 bases spanning the gap. CDR1 SGHDT and CDR2 YYEEEE come from the germline V gene. CDR3 region: CASSLSWDTEAFF. Here the CDR3 DNA reads TGTGCCAGCAGCTTGAGTTGGGACACTGAAGCTTTCTTT.

The J gene is TRBJ2-7, the V gene TRBV6-5; weak D call: TRBD1 (5 bases). V lost 5 bases and J lost 6, with 11 bases in between. The CDR3 runs to 12 residues. CDR1 and CDR2 from the germline V gene are MNHEY and SVGAGI. CDR3 sequence reads: CASSPQGVEQYF. CDR3 sequence (DNA): TGTGCCAGCAGTCCGCAGGGTGTCGAGCAGTACTTC.

The chain couples TRBV4-2 to TRBJ1-6; 7 nucleotides line up with TRBD1. Losses at the gene ends were 0 bases for V and 9 bases for J; bases not matched to a gene: 11. The CDR3 is made up of 17 amino acids. Germline-derived CDR1 and CDR2 are LGHNA and YNFKEQ. CDR3 nucleotides: TGTGCCAGCAGCCAAGAAGGAAGGGTAGGGGGCAGTTCACCCCTCCACTTT. It is translated as CASSQEGRVGGSSPLHF.

The rearrangement uses TRBV15 and TRBJ2-3; D gene ambiguous. Germline V gene lookup returns CDR1 LNHNV and CDR2 YYDKDF (reference sequence). V was shortened by 0 bases and J by 6 bases, with 10 bases between the two germline ends. The CDR3 is made up of 14 amino acids. The CDR3 bases are TGTGCCACCAGCAGAGATCTGAAGGCGGATACGCAGTATTTT. This gives the protein CATSRDLKADTQYF.